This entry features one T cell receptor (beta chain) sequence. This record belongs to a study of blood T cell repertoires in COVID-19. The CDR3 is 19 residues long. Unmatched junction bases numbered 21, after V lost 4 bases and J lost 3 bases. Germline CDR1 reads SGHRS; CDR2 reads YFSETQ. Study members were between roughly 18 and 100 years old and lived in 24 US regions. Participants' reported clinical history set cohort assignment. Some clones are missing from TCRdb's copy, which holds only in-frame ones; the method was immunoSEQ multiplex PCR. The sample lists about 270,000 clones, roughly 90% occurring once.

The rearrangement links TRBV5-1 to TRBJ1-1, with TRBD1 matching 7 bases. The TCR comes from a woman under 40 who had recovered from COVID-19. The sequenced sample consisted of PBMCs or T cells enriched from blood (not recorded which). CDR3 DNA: TGCGCCAGCAGCCTTCGTAGGCGTCGGGACAGTATGTATTACACTGAAGCTTTCTTT. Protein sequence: CASSLRRRRDSMYYTEAFF. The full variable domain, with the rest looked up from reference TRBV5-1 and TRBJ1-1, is KAGVTQTPRYLIKTRGQQVTLSCSPISGHRSVSWYQQTPGQGLQFLFEYFSETQRNKGNFPGRFSGRQFSNSRSEMNVSTLELGDSALYLCASSLRRRRDSMYYTEAFFGQGTRLTVV.